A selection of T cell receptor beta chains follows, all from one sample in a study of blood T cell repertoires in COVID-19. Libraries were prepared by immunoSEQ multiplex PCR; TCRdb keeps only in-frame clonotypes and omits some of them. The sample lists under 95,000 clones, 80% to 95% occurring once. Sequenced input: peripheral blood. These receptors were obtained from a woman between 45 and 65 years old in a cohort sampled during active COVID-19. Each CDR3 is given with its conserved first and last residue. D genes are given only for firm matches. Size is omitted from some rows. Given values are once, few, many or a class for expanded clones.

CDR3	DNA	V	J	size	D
CASSQNRAKAYEQYF	TGCGCCAGCAGCCAAAACAGGGCAAAAGCCTACGAGCAGTACTTC	TRBV4-1	TRBJ2-7	.	.
CASSHREGLGEQFF	TGCGCCAGCAGCCACCGGGAGGGCCTGGGTGAGCAGTTCTTC	TRBV5-1	TRBJ2-1	.	TRBD2
CASNLGGTQYF	TGCGCCAGCAACTTGGGCGGTACGCAGTATTTT	TRBV5-1	TRBJ2-3	.	.
CASSSLTGSSYNEQFF	TGTGCCAGCAGCTCACTTACAGGGAGCTCCTACAATGAGCAGTTCTTC	TRBV6-6	TRBJ2-1	.	.
CASSPTGGPGNTIYF	TGCGCCAGCAGCCCTACTGGTGGGCCTGGAAACACCATATATTTT	TRBV4-1	TRBJ1-3	.	.
CASSETRTGGELWNTEAFF	TGTGCCAGCAGTGAGACCAGGACAGGGGGCGAATTGTGGAACACTGAAGCTTTCTTT	TRBV6-1	TRBJ1-1	.	TRBD1
CASSQEGNSGRYTDTQYF	TGTGCCAGCAGCCAAGAAGGGAATAGCGGGAGGTACACAGATACGCAGTATTTT	TRBV4-2	TRBJ2-3	.	TRBD2
CASSYSLRGPRETQYF	TGTGCCAGCAGCTACTCCCTCAGGGGGCCCCGTGAGACCCAGTACTTC	TRBV11-2	TRBJ2-5	.	TRBD1
CATSQGGTSNQPQHF	TGTGCCACCAGTCAAGGAGGGACCAGCAATCAGCCCCAGCATTTT	TRBV24-1	TRBJ1-5	.	.
CASSLALGGPEAFF	TGTGCCAGCAGCTTAGCCCTTGGGGGCCCTGAAGCTTTCTTT	TRBV11-2	TRBJ1-1	.	.
CASRGGTNQPQHF	TGTGCCAGTAGGGGGGGAACCAATCAGCCCCAGCATTTT	TRBV19	TRBJ1-5	.	.
CASSQGRDRVNSNQPQHF	TGTGCCAGCAGCCAAGGCCGGGACAGGGTAAATAGCAATCAGCCCCAGCATTTT	TRBV4-2	TRBJ1-5	.	TRBD1
CASSKEGANYGYTF	TGTGCCAGCAGCAAAGAAGGGGCCAACTATGGCTACACCTTC	TRBV21-1	TRBJ1-2	.	.
CASSRTRDRGRLSYEQYF	TGTGCCAGCAGCCGAACCCGGGACAGGGGGCGCCTCTCCTACGAGCAGTACTTC	TRBV7-8	TRBJ2-7	.	TRBD1
CASSLALAGVVGQETQYF	TGCGCCAGCAGCTTGGCACTAGCGGGAGTGGTAGGCCAAGAGACCCAGTACTTC	TRBV5-1	TRBJ2-5	.	TRBD2
CASSETAGIQYF	TGTGCCAGCAGTGAAACGGCGGGAATTCAGTACTTC	TRBV2	TRBJ2-4	.	.
CATSDSTGTGGWDTQYF	TGTGCCACCAGTGACTCTACCGGGACAGGGGGTTGGGATACGCAGTATTTT	TRBV24-1	TRBJ2-3	.	TRBD1
CASSSRDFHTDTQYF	TGTGCCAGCAGTAGCCGGGACTTCCACACAGATACGCAGTATTTT	TRBV25-1	TRBJ2-3	.	.
CASSLDSSGNTIYF	TGTGCCAGCAGCTTAGACAGCTCTGGAAACACCATATATTTT	TRBV7-2	TRBJ1-3	few	.
CASSLRGLAGGSPSYEQYF	TGTGCCAGCAGCTTAAGAGGACTAGCGGGAGGATCTCCCTCCTACGAGCAGTACTTC	TRBV7-4	TRBJ2-7	.	TRBD2
CASSSGQGQETQYF	TGTGCCAGCAGTTCCGGACAGGGCCAAGAGACCCAGTACTTC	TRBV7-2	TRBJ2-5	once	TRBD1
CASSTGDRVFGTQYF	TGTGCCAGTAGTACGGGGGACAGGGTCTTTGGGACCCAGTACTTC	TRBV19	TRBJ2-5	.	TRBD1
CASSFQGDDNEKLFF	TGTGCCAGCAGCTTTCAGGGGGATGATAATGAAAAACTGTTTTTT	TRBV5-8	TRBJ1-4	.	TRBD1
CSASVAGADTQYF	TGCAGTGCTAGTGTGGCGGGAGCTGATACGCAGTATTTT	TRBV20-1	TRBJ2-3	.	TRBD2
CASSFRGAIVQPQHF	TGTGCCAGCAGTTTTCGGGGGGCGATAGTACAGCCCCAGCATTTT	TRBV28	TRBJ1-5	few	.
CATQGLGSYEQYF	TGTGCCACGCAGGGACTTGGCTCCTACGAGCAGTACTTC	TRBV3-1/TRBV3-2	TRBJ2-7	.	.
CASSYSATGINTEAFF	TGTGCCAGCAGTTACTCGGCGACAGGAATAAACACTGAAGCTTTCTTT	TRBV6-5	TRBJ1-1	.	.
CASSSDTLNTEAFF	TGCGCCAGCAGCTCTGACACCCTGAACACTGAAGCTTTCTTT	TRBV5-1	TRBJ1-1	.	.
CASSPSGQSYEQYF	TGTGCCAGTAGTCCGTCAGGGCAGTCCTACGAGCAGTACTTC	TRBV19	TRBJ2-7	.	.
CASSDALVQGDLSGYTF	TGTGCCAGCAGTGATGCCCTCGTACAGGGGGATCTGAGTGGCTACACCTTC	TRBV6-1	TRBJ1-2	.	TRBD1
CASSLAGGLASGNTGELFF	TGCGCCAGCAGCTTGGCCGGGGGACTAGCTTCGGGGAACACCGGGGAGCTGTTTTTT	TRBV5-1	TRBJ2-2	.	TRBD2
CASSRLASAYEQYF	TGTGCCAGCAGCCGTCTAGCGTCCGCCTACGAGCAGTACTTC	TRBV7-9	TRBJ2-7	.	.
CASSLGTGSNQPQHF	TGCGCCAGCAGCTTGGGGACAGGGAGCAATCAGCCCCAGCATTTT	TRBV5-1	TRBJ1-5	.	TRBD1
CASSLDRGNEQFF	TGTGCCAGCAGCTTAGACAGGGGCAATGAGCAGTTCTTC	TRBV11-2	TRBJ2-1	once	.
CASSQPKRGSTDTQYF	TGCGCCAGCAGCCAACCTAAGCGGGGAAGCACAGATACGCAGTATTTT	TRBV4-1	TRBJ2-3	.	TRBD2
CASSPPGSPLHF	TGTGCCAGCAGCCCCCCAGGGTCACCCCTCCACTTT	TRBV11-2	TRBJ1-6	.	.
CASSIIGQGDGYTF	TGCGCCAGCAGCATAATAGGACAGGGAGATGGCTACACCTTC	TRBV5-1	TRBJ1-2	.	TRBD1
CASTRNRDSLEAFF	TGTGCCAGCACCCGAAATCGGGACTCTCTTGAAGCTTTCTTT	TRBV4-2	TRBJ1-1	.	.
CASSFRLAGNEQFF	TGTGCCAGTAGTTTTCGACTAGCAGGGAATGAGCAGTTCTTC	TRBV19	TRBJ2-1	.	TRBD2
CASSQRGTQRTDTQYF	TGTGCCAGCAGCCAAAGGGGGACCCAACGCACAGATACGCAGTATTTT	TRBV3-1/TRBV3-2	TRBJ2-3	.	.
CASSLSGTSTDTQYF	TGTGCCAGCAGCCTGAGCGGGACTAGCACAGATACGCAGTATTTT	TRBV6-4	TRBJ2-3	.	TRBD2
CASTRDSLNTEAFF	TGTGCCAGCACAAGGGACAGCTTGAACACTGAAGCTTTCTTT	TRBV28	TRBJ1-1	.	TRBD1
CASSHQRTGANVLTF	TGTGCCAGCAGCCACCAGAGGACTGGGGCCAACGTCCTGACTTTC	TRBV3-1/TRBV3-2	TRBJ2-6	.	.
CASSPTTGSYSNQPQHF	TGTGCCAGCTCACCTACGACAGGCTCTTATAGCAATCAGCCCCAGCATTTT	TRBV18	TRBJ1-5	.	.
CATSGRALFNEQFF	TGTGCCACCAGCGGGAGGGCCTTGTTCAATGAGCAGTTCTTC	TRBV24-1	TRBJ2-1	once	TRBD2
CASSRTGGNYGYTF	TGTGCCAGCTCACGGACAGGGGGTAACTATGGCTACACCTTC	TRBV18	TRBJ1-2	.	TRBD1
CASIQGDQGLHEQYF	TGTGCCAGCATCCAGGGGGATCAGGGACTCCACGAGCAGTACTTC	TRBV6-6	TRBJ2-7	once	.
CASSPQGYEQYF	TGTGCCAGCAGCCCACAGGGCTACGAGCAGTACTTC	TRBV12-3/TRBV12-4	TRBJ2-7	.	.
CASSLVGGNYEQYF	TGTGCCAGCAGCTTGGTAGGGGGTAACTACGAGCAGTACTTC	TRBV5-5	TRBJ2-7	.	.
CASSGEGPRPYNEQFF	TGTGCCAGCAGCGGAGAGGGCCCTCGGCCCTACAATGAGCAGTTCTTC	TRBV9	TRBJ2-1	.	.
CASSQNPGGYSNQPQHF	TGCGCCAGCAGCCAAAATCCGGGGGGCTATAGCAATCAGCCCCAGCATTTT	TRBV4-1	TRBJ1-5	.	.
CASGKGDRTNEKLFF	TGTGCTAGTGGTAAGGGGGATCGAACTAATGAAAAACTGTTTTTT	TRBV12-5	TRBJ1-4	.	.
CASSTNPGGQETQYF	TGCGCCAGCAGCACCAATCCAGGGGGCCAAGAGACCCAGTACTTC	TRBV5-1	TRBJ2-5	.	TRBD1
CASSLTSYEQYF	TGCGCCAGCAGCCTTACAAGCTACGAGCAGTACTTC	TRBV5-1	TRBJ2-7	few	.
CASSPGTSVPYQETQYF	TGTGCCAGCAGCCCGGGGACTAGCGTCCCCTACCAAGAGACCCAGTACTTC	TRBV4-2	TRBJ2-5	.	TRBD2
CASSQYDRDRGSGYTF	TGTGCCAGCAGCCAGTACGACCGGGACAGGGGATCTGGCTACACCTTC	TRBV4-2	TRBJ1-2	.	TRBD1
CARRGGSGRGGYTF	TGTGCCAGGAGGGGGGGCAGCGGGCGCGGAGGCTACACCTTC	TRBV2	TRBJ1-2	.	.
CASSIPGTGGLGQPQHF	TGTGCCAGTAGTATTCCTGGGACAGGGGGCCTCGGGCAGCCCCAGCATTTT	TRBV19	TRBJ1-5	.	TRBD1
CASSREAGGPYEQYF	TGTGCCAGCAGTCGGGAAGCGGGAGGGCCGTACGAGCAGTACTTC	TRBV6-5	TRBJ2-7	.	TRBD2